A single sample gave rise to the 13 T cell receptor beta chains below, sequenced in a study of T-cell reconstitution after alpha-beta-depleted transplantation in children. Unique molecular identifiers were incorporated when the TCRbeta library was constructed. TCRdb re-called the PCR reads with MiXCR, one entry per CDR3 protein. The sample contains some 490,000 distinct CDR3 sequences, 12% of which appear only once. Sample: PBMCs from the stem cell graft donor, taken from the stem cell graft. These receptors all come from a human donor who donated a stem cell graft to a child with combined immunodeficiency.

This clonotype was recorded at least ten times. This rearrangement joins TRBV12-3 or TRBV12-4 to TRBJ2-2; 10 bases line up with TRBD1. The length of the CDR3 is 15 residues. The ends lost 0 bases at V and 5 bases at J; junction bases unmatched: 0. As DNA, the CDR3 is TGTGCCAGCAGTTTAGCGGGACAGGGGACCGGGGAGCTGTTTTTT. The encoded protein is CASSLAGQGTGELFF.

J is TRBJ1-2 and V is TRBV5-6; TRBD1 is a possible D gene (6 bases). CDR1 is SGHDT, CDR2 YYEEEE, per germline. This CDR3 has 18 amino acids. V was clipped by 4 bases and J by 4 bases, with 26 bases between them. The CDR3 here is CASSRGPREAVDGYGYTF. The CDR3, as DNA: TGTGCCAGCAGCCGGGGGCCCAGGGAAGCCGTCGACGGCTATGGCTACACCTTC.

A note on this clonotype: This may stem from a read error, because a much larger clone lies one nucleotide away. No conserved phenylalanine or tryptophan ends this CDR3, so it is likely a read error. This chain joins TRBV2 and TRBJ2-1; the match to TRBD1 covers 7 bases. CDR1 and CDR2 from the germline V gene are SNHLY and FYNNEI. Trimming at V came to 6 bases and at J to 9 bases, leaving 8 bases not matched to a gene. This CDR3 region has 13 residues. CDR3 residues: CASRGTGVGEQFY. CDR3 nucleotides: TGTGCCAGCAGGGGAACAGGGGTAGGTGAGCAGTTCTAC.

This clonotype was found a few times. The rearrangement links TRBV30 to TRBJ2-7; 11 bases fit TRBD2. With V trimmed by 3 bases and J by 6 bases, 4 bases remained unmatched. The germline V gene encodes CDR1 GTSNPN and CDR2 SVGIG (reference sequence). This CDR3 is 13 amino acids long. CDR3 coding DNA: TGTGCCTGGAGGCGACTAGCGGGAAGCGAGCAGTACTTC. This codes for CAWRRLAGSEQYF. The whole variable domain, remainder taken from reference TRBV30 and TRBJ2-7, is SQTIHQWPATLVQPVGSPLSLECTVEGTSNPNLYWYRQAAGRGLQLLFYSVGIGQISSEVPQNLSASRPQDRQFILSSKKLLLSDSGFYLCAWRRLAGSEQYFGPGTRLTVT.

The table lists this clonotype with a few counts. The CDR3 reads CASSLSSTFGYTF. The CDR3, as DNA: TGTGCCAGCAGTTTATCGTCCACCTTTGGCTACACCTTC. This chain connects TRBV27 to TRBJ1-2; D call uncertain. V gave up 0 bases and J gave up 7 bases, with 9 bases separating them. Germline V gene lookup returns CDR1 MNHEY and CDR2 SMNVEV (reference sequence). CDR3 size: 13 residues.

This clonotype was observed a handful of times. The V and J genes are TRBV28 and TRBJ1-5; the D is unclear. The CDR3 is made up of 15 amino acids. V shed 3 bases and J shed 0 bases, with 9 bases lying between them. In germline, CDR1 is MDHEN, CDR2 SYDVKM. This chain's CDR3 is CASSFRRDSNQPQHF. For the CDR3, the DNA is TGTGCCAGCAGTTTTCGGAGGGATAGCAATCAGCCCCAGCATTTT.

This clonotype was seen a few times. The chain joins TRBV11-2 to TRBJ2-1; 7 positions agree with TRBD2. CDR3 length equals 14 residues. V was pared by 0 bases and J by 10 bases, with 6 bases of the junction left unmatched. Germline V gives CDR1 SGHAT, CDR2 FQNNGV. CDR3 sequence reads: CASSLDGAGEEQFF. The CDR3 DNA reads as TGTGCCAGCAGCTTAGATGGGGCGGGAGAGGAGCAGTTCTTC.

This clonotype came up many times. This chain uses TRBV6-2 or TRBV6-3 with TRBJ2-1; no clear D gene. V lost 4 bases and J lost 0, with 10 bases in between. This CDR3 has 15 residues. Germline CDR1 is MNHEY and CDR2 is SVGEGT. The CDR3 sequence is CASSSGKSSYNEQFF. The CDR3, as DNA: TGTGCCAGCAGTTCAGGAAAGTCCTCCTACAATGAGCAGTTCTTC.

At least ten counts were recorded for this clonotype. This chain joins TRBV7-2 and TRBJ2-1; D assignment may be TRBD1 or TRBD2 (5 bases each). CDR3 length: 13 amino acids. Germline CDR1 is SGHTA and CDR2 is FQGNSA. The V gene lost 4 bases and the J gene lost 8 bases, with 12 bases spanning the gap. This CDR3 reads CASSSLGVDEQFF. The CDR3 DNA reads as TGTGCCAGCAGCTCCCTGGGGGTCGATGAGCAGTTCTTC.

This clonotype was seen more than once but under ten times. CDR3 sequence (DNA): TGCAGTGCTAGGTGGCAGGGAGTACCTGAAGCTTTCTTT. Protein: CSARWQGVPEAFF. The chain uses TRBV20-1 and TRBJ1-1; possible D gene TRBD1, 5 bases. The V end lost 3 bases, the J end lost 6 bases, and 14 bases lay between the germline ends. Germline assignment: CDR1 DFQATT and CDR2 SNEGSKA (reference sequence). This CDR3 region has 13 residues.

The V call is TRBV12-3 or TRBV12-4, the J call TRBJ1-6; D gene ambiguous. Trimming stripped 5 bases from V and 0 bases from J, with 5 bases between. This CDR3 region has 14 residues. The CDR3 loop reads CASSISSYNSPLHF. The CDR3, as DNA: TGTGCCAGCAGTATAAGCTCCTATAATTCACCCCTCCACTTT.

In this sample, this clonotype turned up a few times. The chain couples TRBV25-1 to TRBJ1-4; D gene ambiguous. Trimming took off 2 bases at V and 5 bases at J, with 12 bases between the two ends. The CDR3 spans 15 residues. Germline V CDR1 and CDR2: MGHDK, SYGVNS. The CDR3 loop reads CASSERITANEKLFF. In DNA, the CDR3 is TGTGCCAGCAGTGAAAGGATTACTGCGAATGAAAAACTGTTTTTT.

This clonotype was seen a few times. The V call is TRBV6-5, the J call TRBJ1-1; TRBD1 matches at 7 bases. The CDR3 extends over 15 amino acids. Germline V CDR1 and CDR2: MNHEY, SVGAGI. With V trimmed by 1 base and J by 4 bases, 6 bases remained unmatched. The CDR3 DNA is TGTGCCAGCAGTTACTTCGACAGGGTTTCCACTGAAGCTTTCTTT. Its translation is CASSYFDRVSTEAFF.